This entry lists 7 T cell receptor beta chains sequenced from one sample in a study of T cell changes during pregnancy in multiple sclerosis. Using immunoSEQ multiplex PCR, the repertoire was profiled, and TCRdb retains in-frame clones only, with some absent. The profile shows about 12,000 clones, roughly 94% of them singletons. This specimen consisted of CD4+ T cells from peripheral blood mononuclear cells, obtained before pregnancy. These receptor sequences come from a female donor with multiple sclerosis, enrolled in a pregnancy study.

This rearrangement joins TRBV6-6 to TRBJ2-5, with D possibly TRBD1 on 6 matching bases. Trimming stripped 3 bases from V and 4 bases from J, with 9 bases between. Germline values: CDR1 MNHNY, CDR2 SVGAGI (reference sequence). This CDR3 has 13 amino acids. The DNA for the CDR3 is TGTGCCAGCAGTTATACAGGGAGAGAGACCCAGTACTTC. This encodes CASSYTGRETQYF.

This chain joins TRBV30 and TRBJ1-2; 7 positions match TRBD1. The V segment lost 5 bases and the J segment 0 bases; nucleotides outside the gene matches: 6. The germline CDR1 and CDR2 sequences are GTSNPN and SVGIG (reference sequence). This CDR3 is 14 amino acids long. Here the CDR3 DNA reads TGTGCCTGGGGCCTGAGGGGGCCTAACTATGGCTACACCTTC. Translated, it gives CAWGLRGPNYGYTF.

The chain is built from TRBV7-2 and TRBJ1-2; D possibly corresponds to TRBD1 (6 bases). This CDR3 comprises 16 residues. V gave up 5 bases and J gave up 3 bases, with 19 bases separating them. Germline V lookup: CDR1 SGHTA, CDR2 FQGNSA. The chain's CDR3 is CASSEFLRGADYGYTF. The CDR3 DNA sequence: TGTGCCAGCAGCGAATTCCTCCGGGGGGCGGACTATGGCTACACCTTC.

CDR3 sequence reads: CARGSSGDYTGELFF. In DNA, the CDR3 is TGTGCCAGGGGTTCTAGCGGGGATTACACCGGGGAGCTGTTTTTT. V usage is TRBV6-5 and J usage is TRBJ2-2; TRBD2 matches at 9 bases. This CDR3 is built from 15 residues. CDR1 and CDR2 (germline): MNHEY, SVGAGI. Trimming cost V 9 bases and J 3 bases; bases outside gene matches: 8.

The CDR3 sequence: CASSLAGQTYEQYF. The CDR3 DNA reads as TGTGCCAGCAGTTTAGCGGGACAGACCTACGAGCAGTACTTC. The rearrangement uses TRBV27 and TRBJ2-7; TRBD1 might be the D (7 bases). There are 14 residues in the CDR3. Germline V gene sequence: CDR1 MNHEY, CDR2 SMNVEV (reference sequence). V was cut by 2 bases and J by 2 bases, with 10 bases left in between.

The rearrangement uses TRBV18 and TRBJ2-7, with 12 bases fitting TRBD1. The CDR3 is 16 amino acids. V gave up 5 bases and J gave up 3 bases; unmatched junction bases: 8. The germline V gene has CDR1 KGHSH and CDR2 LQKENI. Here the CDR3 reads CASSIAGTGGFYEQYF. DNA of the CDR3: TGTGCCAGCTCAATCGCCGGGACAGGGGGCTTCTACGAGCAGTACTTC.

The V and J genes are TRBV2 and TRBJ1-2; possibly TRBD1 for D (6 bases). V was clipped by 3 bases and J by 7 bases, with 12 bases between them. The CDR3 runs to 13 residues. CDR1 and CDR2 from the germline V gene are SNHLY and FYNNEI. The CDR3, as DNA: TGTGCCAGCAGTGAGTCACAGGGATTTGGCTACACCTTC. It is translated as CASSESQGFGYTF.